The 13 T cell receptor beta chains in this list originate from one sample, sequenced in a study of identical twins. MiXCR, applied by TCRdb to the 5' RACE reads, yields one record per CDR3 protein. The repertoire holds hundreds of thousands of distinct CDR3 sequences, with 8.5% to 9% as singletons. The data were also submitted as part of a second study, on yellow fever vaccine responses in identical twins.

The sequenced sample consisted of PBMCs. These receptor sequences come from a woman aged 18-29 years in good health.

At least ten counts were recorded for this clonotype. The chain joins TRBV24-1 to TRBJ2-2, with D possibly matching TRBD1 (7 bases). CDR1 is KGHDR and CDR2 is SFDVKD in the germline V gene. CDR3 size: 14 residues. The V end lost 9 bases, the J end lost 5 bases, and 15 bases lay between the germline ends. The CDR3 sequence: CATGGAGGTGELFF. The CDR3 DNA reads as TGTGCCACCGGAGGGGCAGGGGGAACCGGGGAGCTGTTTTTT.

The table lists this clonotype with a few counts. The V call is TRBV29-1, the J call TRBJ2-5; TRBD2 matches at 8 bases. Trimming took 3 bases from V and 5 from J; bases not matched to a gene: 14. The V gene's germline CDR1 is SQVTM and CDR2 ANQGSEA. This CDR3 spans 16 amino acids. For the CDR3, the DNA is TGCAGCGTTGAGGGTATCAGCGGGAGCCGGGGGGAGACCCAGTACTTC. Protein product: CSVEGISGSRGETQYF.

The table lists this clonotype with many counts. CDR3 nucleotide sequence: TGTGCCAGCAGTGAATACGGTATTCCTGAAGAGCAGTACTTC. Residues: CASSEYGIPEEQYF. The rearrangement uses TRBV25-1 and TRBJ2-7, with D hard to call. This CDR3 region has 14 residues. Germline CDR1 and CDR2: MGHDK and SYGVNS. Trimming pared 0 bases from V and 7 bases from J, leaving 13 bases between.

The rearrangement uses TRBV20-1 and TRBJ2-3; D is uncertain. From germline, CDR1 is DFQATT and CDR2 SNEGSKA (reference sequence). Trimming took 0 bases from V and 0 from J, leaving 7 bases between them. The CDR3 totals 14 residues. The CDR3 sequence is CSARDFRSTDTQYF. CDR3 coding DNA: TGCAGTGCTAGAGATTTCCGGAGCACAGATACGCAGTATTTT.

This clonotype was counted between two and nine times. The V gene is TRBV28, the J gene TRBJ2-6; 9 bases fit TRBD1. Per germline, CDR1 MDHEN and CDR2 SYDVKM. Trimming at V came to 2 bases and at J to 1 base, leaving 6 bases not matched to a gene. CDR3 length: 18 residues. CDR3 amino acids: CASSLRDRALSGANVLTF. DNA for the CDR3: TGTGCCAGCAGTTTAAGGGACAGGGCTTTATCTGGGGCCAACGTCCTGACTTTC. The whole variable domain, remainder taken from reference TRBV28 and TRBJ2-6, is DVKVTQSSRYLVKRTGEKVFLECVQDMDHENMFWYRQDPGLGLRLIYFSYDVKMKEKGDIPEGYSVSREKKERFSLILESASTNQTSMYLCASSLRDRALSGANVLTFGAGSRLTVL.

At least ten counts were recorded for this clonotype. This chain joins TRBV28 and TRBJ2-1; TRBD1 matches at 12 bases. Trimming cost V 4 bases and J 10 bases; bases outside gene matches: 14. The germline CDR1 and CDR2 sequences are MDHEN and SYDVKM. The CDR3 spans 17 residues. The CDR3 sequence is CASSWTSSGQGAREQFF. Written as DNA, the CDR3 is TGTGCCAGCAGTTGGACTTCCTCGGGACAGGGGGCTCGGGAGCAGTTCTTC.

Here the CDR3 reads CASTSGTVGDTQYF. In nucleotides, the CDR3 is TGCGCCAGCACCTCTGGGACAGTGGGAGATACGCAGTATTTT. The chain recombines TRBV5-1 with TRBJ2-3, with 7 bases matching TRBD1. CDR1 and CDR2 from the germline V gene are SGHRS and YFSETQ. The V gene end was trimmed by 6 bases and the J gene end by 5 bases; junction bases not matched to a gene: 9. The CDR3 extends over 14 amino acids.

This clonotype occurred many times. CDR3 region: CASSPARGSYEQYF. As DNA, the CDR3 is TGTGCCAGCAGCCCCGCCAGGGGTTCCTACGAGCAGTACTTC. The chain employs TRBV7-2 and TRBJ2-7; tentative D call: TRBD1 (6 bases). V lost 5 bases, J lost 1 base, and 12 bases lay in between. The CDR3 has 14 amino acids. From germline, CDR1 is SGHTA and CDR2 FQGNSA.

This clonotype was counted ten times or more. The V call is TRBV10-3, the J call TRBJ2-5; D gene uncertain. Trimming left V 7 bases short and J 2 bases short, with 11 bases between. CDR3 length: 13 residues. Germline V CDR1 and CDR2: ENHRY, SYGVKD. As DNA, the CDR3 is TGTGCCATCACGGCGGAGATACAAGAGACCCAGTACTTC. Translated: CAITAEIQETQYF.

The chain employs TRBV10-3 and TRBJ2-7; tentative D call: TRBD1 (5 bases). This CDR3 has 14 amino acids. Trimming left V 3 bases short and J 0 bases short, with 9 bases between. The germline gives CDR1 ENHRY, CDR2 SYGVKD. In nucleotides, the CDR3 is TGTGCCATCAGTGACCAGGGTTTCTCCTACGAGCAGTACTTC. Its protein is CAISDQGFSYEQYF.

The chain combines TRBV6-1 with TRBJ2-5; unclear D gene. Germline V gives CDR1 MNHNS, CDR2 SASEGT. V gave up 8 bases and J gave up 4 bases, with 8 bases separating them. The CDR3 sequence is 11 residues long. The DNA for the CDR3 is TGTGCCAGCGATGAACGAGAGACCCAGTACTTC. Its protein is CASDERETQYF.

The CDR3 region has the DNA TGTGCCAGCAGTGAGGAAAAGACCCAGTACTTC. It is translated as CASSEEKTQYF. The chain links TRBV6-1 to TRBJ2-5; D ambiguous. With 3 bases removed from V and 6 bases from J, the gap between germline ends came to 5 bases. This CDR3 is 11 amino acids long. Germline V gene data show CDR1 as MNHNS and CDR2 as SASEGT.

This clonotype appeared many times. This may stem from a read error, because a much larger clone lies one nucleotide away. This chain connects TRBV6-2 or TRBV6-3 to TRBJ2-7; D not resolved. Germline CDR1 and CDR2: MNHEY and SVGEGT. The CDR3 totals 11 residues. DNA for the CDR3: TGTGCCAGCAGATACTCCTACGAGCAGTACTTC. Its protein is CASRYSYEQYF.